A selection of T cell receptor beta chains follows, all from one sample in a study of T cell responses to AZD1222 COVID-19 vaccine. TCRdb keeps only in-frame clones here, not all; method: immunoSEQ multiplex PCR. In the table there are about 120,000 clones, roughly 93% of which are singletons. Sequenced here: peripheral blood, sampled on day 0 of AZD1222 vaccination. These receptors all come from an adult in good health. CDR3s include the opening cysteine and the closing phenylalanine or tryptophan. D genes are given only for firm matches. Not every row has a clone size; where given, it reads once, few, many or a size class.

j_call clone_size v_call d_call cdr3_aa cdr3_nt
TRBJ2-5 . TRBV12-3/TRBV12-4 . CASTDRYQETQYF TGTGCCAGCACGGACCGGTACCAAGAGACCCAGTACTTC
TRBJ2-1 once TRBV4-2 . CASSQVPLTGEGYNEQFF TGTGCCAGCAGCCAAGTTCCTCTTACGGGAGAGGGGTACAATGAGCAGTTCTTC
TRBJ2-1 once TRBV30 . CAWKGWGRGDNEQFF TGTGCCTGGAAGGGATGGGGCAGGGGGGACAATGAGCAGTTCTTC
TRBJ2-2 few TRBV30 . CAWKMGANTGELFF TGTGCCTGGAAGATGGGAGCGAACACCGGGGAGCTGTTTTTT
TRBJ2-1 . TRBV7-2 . CASSVRDWGVNEQFF TGTGCCAGCAGCGTCCGGGACTGGGGGGTGAATGAGCAGTTCTTC
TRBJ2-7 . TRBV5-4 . CASSLESPYEQYF TGTGCCAGCAGCTTGGAAAGTCCATACGAGCAGTACTTC
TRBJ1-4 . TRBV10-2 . CANPKNEKLFF TGCGCCAACCCTAAAAATGAAAAACTGTTTTTT
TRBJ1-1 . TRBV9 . CATGTGTENTEAFF TGTGCCACCGGGACCGGGACGGAGAACACTGAAGCTTTCTTT
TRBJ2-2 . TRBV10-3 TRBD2 CAISPLAATGELFF TGTGCCATCAGTCCACTAGCGGCCACCGGGGAGCTGTTTTTT
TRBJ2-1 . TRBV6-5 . CASMPHLAALTEQFF TGTGCCAGCATGCCCCACCTCGCGGCCCTCACCGAGCAGTTCTTC
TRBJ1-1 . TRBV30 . CAWSVFNRGTEAFF TGTGCCTGGAGTGTATTTAACCGGGGCACTGAAGCTTTCTTT
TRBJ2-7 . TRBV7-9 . CASPTLELPGTWRYEQYF TGTGCCAGCCCTACCCTAGAGCTTCCCGGGACTTGGCGTTACGAGCAGTACTTC
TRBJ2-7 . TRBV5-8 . CASSPTGRYEQYF TGTGCCAGCAGCCCTACCGGGAGATACGAGCAGTACTTC
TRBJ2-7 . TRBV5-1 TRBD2 CASSLGLAGLNEQYF TGCGCCAGCAGTTTAGGACTAGCGGGATTAAACGAGCAGTACTTC
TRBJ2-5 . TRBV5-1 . CASSLDGGTQYF TGCGCCAGCAGCTTGGACGGGGGGACCCAGTACTTC
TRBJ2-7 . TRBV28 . CASSEFYEQYF TGTGCCAGCAGTGAGTTCTACGAGCAGTACTTC
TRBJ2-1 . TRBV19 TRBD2 CASSFPGLAGNEQFF TGTGCCAGTAGTTTCCCGGGACTAGCTGGGAATGAGCAGTTCTTC
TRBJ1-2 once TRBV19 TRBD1 CASSILLDRANYGYTF TGTGCCAGTAGTATCCTTTTGGACAGGGCTAACTATGGCTACACCTTC
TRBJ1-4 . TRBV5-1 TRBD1 CASSLDPGGEKLFF TGCGCCAGCAGCTTGGATCCAGGGGGTGAAAAACTGTTTTTT
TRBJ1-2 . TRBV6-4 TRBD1 CASSPDRVSYGYTF TGTGCCAGCAGCCCAGACAGGGTCTCCTATGGCTACACCTTC
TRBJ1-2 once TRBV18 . CASSPPGGLYGYTF TGTGCCAGCTCACCCCCTGGAGGCCTCTATGGCTACACCTTC
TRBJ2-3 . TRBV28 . CASSFRTVSGTDTQYF TGTGCCAGCAGTTTCAGGACAGTATCGGGCACAGATACGCAGTATTTT
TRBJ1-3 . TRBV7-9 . CAVQTFAASVSGNTIYF TGTGCCGTTCAAACTTTTGCGGCCTCAGTCTCTGGAAACACCATATATTTT
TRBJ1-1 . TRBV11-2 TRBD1 CASSLLRGRGNTEAFF TGTGCCAGCAGCCTCCTCAGGGGGCGGGGGAACACTGAAGCTTTCTTT
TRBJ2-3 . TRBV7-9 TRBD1 CASSLGTGVNGDTQYF TGTGCCAGCAGCTTAGGGACAGGGGTGAATGGAGATACGCAGTATTTT
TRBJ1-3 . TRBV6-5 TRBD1 CASRRTGAGNTIYF TGTGCCAGCAGACGTACAGGGGCGGGAAACACCATATATTTT
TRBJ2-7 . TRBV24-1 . CATSDGNEQYF TGTGCCACCAGTGATGGGAACGAGCAGTACTTC
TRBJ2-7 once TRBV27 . CASSFDRAGYEQYF TGTGCCAGCAGTTTCGACAGGGCGGGGTACGAGCAGTACTTC
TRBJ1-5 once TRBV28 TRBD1 CASSLLRDRGYSNQPQHF TGTGCCAGCAGCTTGCTCCGAGACAGGGGATATAGCAATCAGCCCCAGCATTTT
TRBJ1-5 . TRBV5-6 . CASSLGSGRNQPQHF TGTGCCAGCAGCTTGGGGTCAGGGAGGAATCAGCCCCAGCATTTT
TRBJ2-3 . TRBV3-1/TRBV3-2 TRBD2 CASSQARLAGVKADTQYF TGTGCCAGCAGCCAAGCCCGACTAGCGGGAGTGAAGGCAGATACGCAGTATTTT
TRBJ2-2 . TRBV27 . CASSIRLQGRNTGELFF TGTGCCAGCAGTATCAGACTCCAGGGACGGAACACCGGGGAGCTGTTTTTT
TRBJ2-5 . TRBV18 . CASSPGVKETQYF TGTGCCAGCTCACCAGGTGTGAAGGAGACCCAGTACTTC
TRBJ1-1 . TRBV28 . CASSLRGAVTEAFF TGTGCCAGCAGTTTAAGGGGCGCGGTCACTGAAGCTTTCTTT
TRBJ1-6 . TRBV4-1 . CASSQVQRDSPLHF TGCGCCAGCAGCCAAGTACAGCGGGATTCACCCCTCCACTTT
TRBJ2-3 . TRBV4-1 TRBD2 CASSQEGSGSPGDTQYF TGCGCCAGCAGCCAAGAAGGTAGCGGGAGTCCAGGAGATACGCAGTATTTT
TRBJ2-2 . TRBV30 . CAWEISGNGELFF TGTGCCTGGGAGATCTCCGGGAACGGGGAGCTGTTTTTT
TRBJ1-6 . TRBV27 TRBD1 CASSDPSWRDSNSPLHF TGTGCCAGCAGCGACCCCTCTTGGAGGGACAGTAATTCACCCCTCCACTTT
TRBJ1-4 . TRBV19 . CASSINEKLFF TGTGCCAGTAGTATTAACGAAAAACTGTTTTTT
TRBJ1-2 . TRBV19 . CASSLNNEGTGYGYTF TGTGCCAGTAGTCTTAACAACGAGGGGACGGGATATGGCTACACCTTC
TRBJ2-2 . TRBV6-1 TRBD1 CASSEGGGQGDTGELFF TGTGCCAGCAGTGAAGGAGGAGGACAGGGGGACACCGGGGAGCTGTTTTTT
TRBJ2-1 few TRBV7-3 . CASSLTSSRSYNEQFF TGTGCCAGCAGCTTAACGTCCAGCAGGTCCTACAATGAGCAGTTCTTC
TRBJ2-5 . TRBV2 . CASSGQPQETQYF TGTGCCAGCAGTGGGCAGCCCCAAGAGACCCAGTACTTC
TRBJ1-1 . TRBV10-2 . CASRNTEAFF TGCGCCAGCCGGAACACTGAAGCTTTCTTT
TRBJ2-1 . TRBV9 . CASSPPWGYRNEQFF TGTGCCAGCAGCCCCCCGTGGGGTTACCGCAATGAGCAGTTCTTC
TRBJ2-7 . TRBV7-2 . CASSRAGREQYF TGTGCCAGCAGCCGGGCAGGAAGGGAGCAGTACTTC
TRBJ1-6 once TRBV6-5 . CASKDSYASPLHF TGTGCCAGCAAGGACAGCTACGCCTCACCCCTCCACTTT
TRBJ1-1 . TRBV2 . CASIESGRTKAFF TGTGCCAGCATAGAGTCAGGACGGACTAAAGCTTTCTTT
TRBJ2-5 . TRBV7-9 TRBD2 CASSFIAGGETQYF TGTGCCAGCAGCTTCATAGCGGGAGGTGAGACCCAGTACTTC
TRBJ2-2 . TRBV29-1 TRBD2 CSGASGGNTGELFF TGCAGCGGCGCTAGCGGAGGGAACACCGGGGAGCTGTTTTTT
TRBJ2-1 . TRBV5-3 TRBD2 CARSLSSLRGGAGGNEQFF TGTGCCAGAAGCTTGAGCAGCTTAAGGGGCGGGGCGGGGGGAAATGAGCAGTTCTTC
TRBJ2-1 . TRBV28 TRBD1 CASSTVRTGVNFTYNEQFF TGTGCCAGCAGTACCGTGAGGACAGGGGTAAATTTCACCTACAATGAGCAGTTCTTC
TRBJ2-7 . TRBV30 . CAWTAARSGEQYF TGTGCCTGGACGGCCGCACGGAGTGGCGAGCAGTACTTC
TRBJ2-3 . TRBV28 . CASSSAAHTATDTQYF TGTGCCAGCAGTTCGGCCGCCCATACCGCCACAGATACGCAGTATTTT
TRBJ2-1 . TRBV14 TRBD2 CASSQWEGYNEQFF TGTGCCAGCAGCCAGTGGGAGGGATACAATGAGCAGTTCTTC